Detailed here is one TCR beta chain. This entry is derived from a study of blood T cell repertoires in COVID-19. Self-reported history from a screening survey and questionnaire set each donor's cohort. V gave up 4 bases and J gave up 2 bases; unmatched junction bases: 13. CDR3 length equals 18 residues. Germline values: CDR1 MNHNS, CDR2 SASEGT. Sequenced by immunoSEQ multiplex PCR; TCRdb stores in-frame clones only, minus some. The data contain 95,000 to 150,000 clones, less than 90% of them singletons. Material for sequencing was PBMCs or T cells enriched from blood (not recorded which). The clonotype comes from a woman in her twenties or thirties who had recovered from COVID-19. This chain connects TRBV6-1 to TRBJ2-1, with 8 positions matching TRBD1. The CDR3: CASSGKAHRTGTYNEQFF. DNA for the CDR3: TGTGCCAGCAGTGGCAAAGCGCATCGGACAGGGACCTACAATGAGCAGTTCTTC.